Below, one T cell receptor beta chain is given with its context. Sequenced by immunoSEQ multiplex PCR; TCRdb stores in-frame clones only, minus some. Seen here are about 120,000 clones, around 80% observed once, and the top ten hold roughly 4%. This record belongs to a study of blood T cell repertoires in COVID-19. Across the study: Sources were T cells, B-cell-depleted T cells, or PBMCs; the material itself was cDNA or gDNA.

CDR1 DFQATT and CDR2 SNEGSKA come from the germline V gene (reference sequence). The V end was cut by 7 bases, the J end by 3 bases, with 9 bases between. This CDR3 comprises 11 residues. The source material was peripheral blood. The J gene is TRBJ1-1, the V gene TRBV20-1; D perhaps matches TRBD1 (5 bases). The sequence derives from a woman of 80 years or more with acute or convalescent COVID-19. This chain's CDR3 is CSVLGDTEAFF. In DNA, the CDR3 is TGCAGTGTCCTAGGGGACACTGAAGCTTTCTTT.